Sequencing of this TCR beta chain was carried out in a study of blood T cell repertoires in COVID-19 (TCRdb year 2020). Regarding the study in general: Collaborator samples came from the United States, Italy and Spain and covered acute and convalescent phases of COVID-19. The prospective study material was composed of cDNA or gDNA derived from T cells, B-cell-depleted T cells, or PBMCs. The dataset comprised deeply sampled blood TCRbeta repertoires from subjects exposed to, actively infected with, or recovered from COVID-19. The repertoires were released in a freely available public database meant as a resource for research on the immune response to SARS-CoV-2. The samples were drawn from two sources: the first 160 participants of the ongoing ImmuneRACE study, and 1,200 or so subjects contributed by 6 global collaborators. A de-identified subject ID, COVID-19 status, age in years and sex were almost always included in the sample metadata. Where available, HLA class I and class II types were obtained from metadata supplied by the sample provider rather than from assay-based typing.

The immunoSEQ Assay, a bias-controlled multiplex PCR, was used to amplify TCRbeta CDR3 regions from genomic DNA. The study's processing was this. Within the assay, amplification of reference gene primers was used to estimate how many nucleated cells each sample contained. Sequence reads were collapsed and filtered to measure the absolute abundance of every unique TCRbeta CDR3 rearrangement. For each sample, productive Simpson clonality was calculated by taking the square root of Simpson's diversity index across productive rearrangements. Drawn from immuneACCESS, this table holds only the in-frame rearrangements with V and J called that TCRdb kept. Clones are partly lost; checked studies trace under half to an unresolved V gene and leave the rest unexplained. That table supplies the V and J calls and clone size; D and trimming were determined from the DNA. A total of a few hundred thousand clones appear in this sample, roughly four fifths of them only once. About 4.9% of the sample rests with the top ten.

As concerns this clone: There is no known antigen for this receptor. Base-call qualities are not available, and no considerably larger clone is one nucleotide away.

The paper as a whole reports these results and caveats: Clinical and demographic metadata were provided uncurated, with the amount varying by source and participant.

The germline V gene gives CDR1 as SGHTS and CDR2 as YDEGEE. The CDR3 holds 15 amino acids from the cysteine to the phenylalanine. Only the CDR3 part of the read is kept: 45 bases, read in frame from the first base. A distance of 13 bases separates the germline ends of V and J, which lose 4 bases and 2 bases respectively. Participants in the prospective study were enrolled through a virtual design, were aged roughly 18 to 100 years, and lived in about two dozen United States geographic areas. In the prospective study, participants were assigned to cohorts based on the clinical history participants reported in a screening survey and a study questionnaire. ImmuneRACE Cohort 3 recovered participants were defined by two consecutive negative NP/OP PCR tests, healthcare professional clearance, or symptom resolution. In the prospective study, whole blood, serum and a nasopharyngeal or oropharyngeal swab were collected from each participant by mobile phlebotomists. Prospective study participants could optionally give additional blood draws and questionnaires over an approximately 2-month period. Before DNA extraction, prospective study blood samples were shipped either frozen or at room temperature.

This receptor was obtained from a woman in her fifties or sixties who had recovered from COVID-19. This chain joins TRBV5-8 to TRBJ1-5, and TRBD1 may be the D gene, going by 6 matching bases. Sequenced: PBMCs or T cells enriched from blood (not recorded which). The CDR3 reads CASSTQGPGNQPQHF. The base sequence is TGTGCCAGCAGCACCCAGGGGCCTGGCAATCAGCCCCAGCATTTT. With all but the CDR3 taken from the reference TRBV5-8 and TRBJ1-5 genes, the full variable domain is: EAGVTQSPTHLIKTRGQQATLRCSPISGHTSVYWYQQALGLGLQFLLWYDEGEERNRGNFPPRFSGRQFPNYSSELNVNALELEDSALYLCASSTQGPGNQPQHFGDGTRLSIL.